This paragraph reports one T cell receptor (beta chain). What it recognizes is unknown. Using a J-beta primer mix together with a sample-barcoded 5' primer, a second PCR was run for roughly 7 to 12 cycles. TCRdb reanalysed the 5' RACE reads using MiXCR and keeps one entry per CDR3 protein. The data show fewer than 800,000 distinct CDR3 sequences, approximately 25% seen once. This sample stems from a study of blood T cells in healthy people across ages. Study context: Capture via template switching afforded approximately one barcoded beta molecule per two T cells. Broader study findings: In older individuals, TCR beta diversity per million T cells was lower, falling roughly linearly with age.

The CDR3 is 13 residues long. In germline, CDR1 is SGHTA, CDR2 FQGNSA. V shed 2 bases and J shed 5 bases, with 6 bases lying between them. The data also belong to a second study, concerning T cells of mothers and their children.

This receptor was identified in a boy younger than 18 in good health. The specimen sequenced was blood. V is TRBV7-2 and J is TRBJ1-4; D gene ambiguous. The CDR3 sequence is CASSLTFNEKLFF. CDR3 sequence (DNA): TGTGCCAGCAGCTTAACCTTCAATGAAAAACTGTTTTTT.